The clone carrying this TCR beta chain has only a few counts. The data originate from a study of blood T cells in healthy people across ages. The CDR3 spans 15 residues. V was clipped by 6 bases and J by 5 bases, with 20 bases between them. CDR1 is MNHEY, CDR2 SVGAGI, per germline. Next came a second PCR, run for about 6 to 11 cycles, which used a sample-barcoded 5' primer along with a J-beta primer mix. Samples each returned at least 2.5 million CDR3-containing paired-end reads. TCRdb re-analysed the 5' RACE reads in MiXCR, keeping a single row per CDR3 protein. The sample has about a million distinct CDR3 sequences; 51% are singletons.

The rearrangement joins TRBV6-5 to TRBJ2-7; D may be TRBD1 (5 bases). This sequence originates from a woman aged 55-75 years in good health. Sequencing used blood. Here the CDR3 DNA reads TGTGCCAGCAGCTACAGACGCCAGGGTTGGAACGAGCAGTACTTC. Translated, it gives CASSYRRQGWNEQYF.